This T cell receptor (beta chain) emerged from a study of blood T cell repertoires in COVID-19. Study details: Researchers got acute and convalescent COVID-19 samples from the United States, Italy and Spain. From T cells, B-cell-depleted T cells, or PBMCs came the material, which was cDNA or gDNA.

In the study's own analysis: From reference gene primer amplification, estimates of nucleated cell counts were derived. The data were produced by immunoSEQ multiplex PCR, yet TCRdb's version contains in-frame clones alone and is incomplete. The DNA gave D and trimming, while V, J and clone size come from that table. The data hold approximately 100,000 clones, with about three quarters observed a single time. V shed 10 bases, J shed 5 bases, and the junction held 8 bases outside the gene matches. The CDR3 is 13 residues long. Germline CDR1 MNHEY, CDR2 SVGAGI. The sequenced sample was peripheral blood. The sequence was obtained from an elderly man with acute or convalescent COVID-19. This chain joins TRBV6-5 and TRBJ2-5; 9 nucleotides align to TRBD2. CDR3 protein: CAIYSGRAETQYF. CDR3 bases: TGTGCCATCTATAGCGGGAGAGCCGAGACCCAGTACTTC.